The rows below give T cell receptor beta chains drawn from one sample of a study of graft-versus-host responses after intestinal transplantation. Method: immunoSEQ multiplex PCR; TCRdb's copy keeps in-frame clones and lacks some. The sample carries around 17,000 clones, roughly 78% recorded once. The source material was ileum tissue, sampled around 96 days after intestinal transplant. The origin of the receptors is a human patient who received an intestinal transplant, so some T cells may come from the graft donor. The CDR3 runs from the conserved cysteine through the conserved F or W. A D gene is named only where the DNA matches it firmly. Clone size is stated in some rows and not others, as once, few, many or a class when expanded.

D gene,V gene,clone size,J gene,CDR3 DNA,CDR3 protein
.,TRBV7-7,few,TRBJ1-1,TGTGCCAGCAGCTTAGGAAGGGGCGCTTATCTAGACACTGAAGCTTTCTTT,CASSLGRGAYLDTEAFF
TRBD2,TRBV7-9,.,TRBJ2-3,TGTGCCAGCAGCCAAATAGTCCGGACTAGCGGGAGGGAAGATACGCAGTATTTT,CASSQIVRTSGREDTQYF
.,TRBV19,.,TRBJ2-3,TGTGCCAGTAGTATCAACGGGAGAGGGACAGATACGCAGTATTTT,CASSINGRGTDTQYF
TRBD1,TRBV2,.,TRBJ1-6,TGTGCCAGCGCCCTGGACAGGGGCACCTATAATTCACCCCTCCACTTT,CASALDRGTYNSPLHF
.,TRBV19,.,TRBJ1-6,TGTGCCAGTAGTACAGGGACGGCTAATTCACCCCTCCACTTT,CASSTGTANSPLHF
TRBD1,TRBV7-2,.,TRBJ1-5,TGTGCCAGCAGCTTCACAGGGGACGATCAGCCCCAGCATTTT,CASSFTGDDQPQHF
TRBD2,TRBV19,.,TRBJ2-7,TGTGCCAGTAGTGGGCTAGCGGGAGTGGGCTACGAGCAGTACTTC,CASSGLAGVGYEQYF
TRBD2,TRBV7-9,.,TRBJ2-1,TGTGCCAGCAGCTTTGGGACTAGCGGTGGTGAGCAGTTCTTC,CASSFGTSGGEQFF
TRBD2,TRBV30,.,TRBJ2-1,TGTGCCTGGAGTGGGGTTCGAGCGGGGTACAATGAGCAGTTCTTC,CAWSGVRAGYNEQFF
TRBD2,TRBV19,.,TRBJ2-1,TGTGCCAGTAGTATCCCCCGACTAGCGGGACCTTTCACCTCCTACAATGAGCAGTTCTTC,CASSIPRLAGPFTSYNEQFF
.,TRBV7-6,.,TRBJ2-5,TGTGCCAGCAGCTTGGGACTCCAAGAGACCCAGTACTTC,CASSLGLQETQYF
.,TRBV29-1,.,TRBJ2-3,TGCAGCGTTGACCCCCCACTTAGCACAGATACGCAGTATTTT,CSVDPPLSTDTQYF
.,TRBV5-1,.,TRBJ2-1,TGCGCCAGCAGCTTCGGCAGGGGCACCTACAATGAGCAGTTCTTC,CASSFGRGTYNEQFF
.,TRBV7-6,.,TRBJ1-5,TGTGCCAGCAGCTTGGGACATAAATGGAGGGAGACTCAGCCCCAGCATTTT,CASSLGHKWRETQPQHF
.,TRBV6-5,.,TRBJ2-7,TGTGCCAGCAGTTACCGCCTGCACTCCTACGAGCAGTACTTC,CASSYRLHSYEQYF
TRBD2,TRBV15,.,TRBJ2-3,TGTGCCACCAGCAGAGTGGCGGGGGGACCCACAGATACGCAGTATTTT,CATSRVAGGPTDTQYF
.,TRBV28,.,TRBJ1-2,TGTGCCAGCAGTAAGGAAACCCCCTATGGCTACACCTTC,CASSKETPYGYTF
.,TRBV9,.,TRBJ2-4,TGTGCCAGCAGCGTAGACTCAGCCCCAATTCAGTACTTC,CASSVDSAPIQYF
.,TRBV6-1,.,TRBJ2-5,TGTGCCAGCAGTGAAAGTACAGGTGATGGGGAGACCCAGTACTTC,CASSESTGDGETQYF
.,TRBV9,.,TRBJ2-7,TGTGCCAGCAGCGTAGAGGGCTCTACGTACAACGAGCAGTACTTC,CASSVEGSTYNEQYF
.,TRBV7-6,.,TRBJ2-1,TGTGCCAGCAGCTTAGCCCGGGGACTCGGAGGTAGAAATGAGCAGTTCTTC,CASSLARGLGGRNEQFF
TRBD1,TRBV27,few,TRBJ2-1,TGTGCCAGCAGTTCCGGGACAGGGTGGGGGAATGAGCAGTTCTTC,CASSSGTGWGNEQFF
.,TRBV5-4,few,TRBJ2-5,TGTGCCAGCAGGGACTCGTATGGGGAAGAGACCCAGTACTTC,CASRDSYGEETQYF
.,TRBV7-3,.,TRBJ2-3,TGTGCCAGCAGCTTAAACTGGGCAGATACGCAGTATTTT,CASSLNWADTQYF
TRBD1,TRBV30,.,TRBJ2-7,TGTGCCTGGAGTTACGGGACAGGGTTTTACGAGCAGTACTTC,CAWSYGTGFYEQYF
TRBD2,TRBV30,.,TRBJ2-5,TGTGCCTCAAGAGGGGAGGGTTATGGGGAGACCCAGTACTTC,CASRGEGYGETQYF
TRBD1,TRBV10-2,.,TRBJ1-5,TGCGCCAGCAGTGAGTCGAGAGGACAGGGGTATCAGCCCCAGCATTTT,CASSESRGQGYQPQHF
.,TRBV9,.,TRBJ1-1,TGTGCCAGCAGCGCCCAGCACAGGGTGACTGAAGCTTTCTTT,CASSAQHRVTEAFF
TRBD2,TRBV5-4,.,TRBJ2-1,TGCAAAGTCGGGACTAGTGGATCCAATGAGCAGTTCTTC,CKVGTSGSNEQFF
.,TRBV5-6,.,TRBJ2-3,TGTGCCAGCAGCTTCCGTCCCACTAGCACAGATACGCAGTATTTT,CASSFRPTSTDTQYF
TRBD1,TRBV19,few,TRBJ1-5,TGTGCCAGTACCAAAATGGGACAGGGCTTGGATCAGCCCCAGCATTTT,CASTKMGQGLDQPQHF
.,TRBV4-1,.,TRBJ2-3,TGCGCCAGCAGCCAAGATGGGTGGACTACCAGCACAGATACGCAGTATTTT,CASSQDGWTTSTDTQYF
TRBD2,TRBV29-1,.,TRBJ2-7,TGCAGCGTTGAGGGGGGGACCTACGAGCAGTACTTC,CSVEGGTYEQYF
.,TRBV6-6,.,TRBJ1-1,TGTGCCAGCACCATAACAGCCGGGTCGAACACTGAAGCTTTCTTT,CASTITAGSNTEAFF
.,TRBV5-1,.,TRBJ2-7,TGCGCCAGCAGCTTGGTTGGCAAGCAGTACTTC,CASSLVGKQYF
.,TRBV27,.,TRBJ2-5,TGTGCCAGCAGTATCAAGTCAGACCAAGAGACCCAGTACTTC,CASSIKSDQETQYF
TRBD1,TRBV5-4,.,TRBJ1-1,TGTGCCAGCAAAAGGGGGCGCGAAAGTGAAGCTTTCTTT,CASKRGRESEAFF
.,TRBV6-6,.,TRBJ2-7,TGTGCCAGCAGTTACTTAGGGTTTGACGAGCAGTACTTC,CASSYLGFDEQYF
TRBD1,TRBV7-9,.,TRBJ2-7,TGTGCCAGCAGCCCCTGGACAGGAACGAGCTCCTACGAGCAGTACTTC,CASSPWTGTSSYEQYF
TRBD1,TRBV5-6,once,TRBJ2-1,TGTGCCAGCAGCGGGGGGACAGGCCTTAATGAGCAGTTCTTC,CASSGGTGLNEQFF
.,TRBV4-3,.,TRBJ2-5,TGCGCCAGCAGCAGTAGGGGCACCCTAGACCTAGAGACCCAGTACTTC,CASSSRGTLDLETQYF
.,TRBV4-2,.,TRBJ1-1,TGTGCCAGCAGCTTGGCGGCAGGGCGGAACACTGAAGCTTTCTTT,CASSLAAGRNTEAFF
.,TRBV30,.,TRBJ1-2,TGTGCCTGGAGTGGGGCAGGACCAGGCCGGTATGGCTACACCTTC,CAWSGAGPGRYGYTF
TRBD2,TRBV2,.,TRBJ2-1,TGTGCCAGACACGGCTTGGGTAGCGGGAGAGGAACGGTCGACAATGAGCAGTTCTTC,CARHGLGSGRGTVDNEQFF
TRBD1,TRBV9,.,TRBJ2-2,TGTGCCAGCAGCGTGCTACAGGGGGCCGGGGAGCTGTTTTTT,CASSVLQGAGELFF
.,TRBV6-5,few,TRBJ2-1,TGTGCCAGCAGTTATAGCGACAGTTACAATGAGCAGTTCTTC,CASSYSDSYNEQFF
TRBD1,TRBV28,.,TRBJ2-7,TGTGCCAGCAGTTTAAGTAACAGGGGCGAGCAGTACTTC,CASSLSNRGEQYF
TRBD1,TRBV5-1,few,TRBJ2-5,TGCGCCAGCAGCACACGGACAGGTCAGGGACAAGAGACCCAGTACTTC,CASSTRTGQGQETQYF
TRBD2,TRBV9,.,TRBJ2-7,TGTGCCAGCAGCGTAGATTGGGGACTAGCGGGAGACGAGCAGTACTTC,CASSVDWGLAGDEQYF
TRBD1,TRBV6-5,few,TRBJ1-4,TGTGCCATCAGCGACAGGGGGGCCCTTAATGAAAAACTGTTTTTT,CAISDRGALNEKLFF
.,TRBV27,.,TRBJ2-1,TGTGCCAGCAGTCCTTACAGGGTAAATGAGCAGTTCTTC,CASSPYRVNEQFF
TRBD1,TRBV11-1,.,TRBJ2-5,TGTGCCAGCAGCCCAACCGGGACAGATGGAGAGACCCAGTACTTC,CASSPTGTDGETQYF
.,TRBV6-6,.,TRBJ1-2,TGTGCCAGCAGTTGGGGGGATGGCTACACCTTC,CASSWGDGYTF
TRBD1,TRBV28,.,TRBJ1-1,TGTGCCATCCTCTACATACCGGGACAGGGAGGGAACACTGAAGCTTTCTTT,CAILYIPGQGGNTEAFF
.,TRBV2,few,TRBJ1-3,TGTGCCAGCAGCCTCTCTGGAAACACCATATATTTT,CASSLSGNTIYF